Included here is one T cell receptor beta chain sequence, with context. What it binds is unknown. Sequencing libraries for TCR beta were prepared with iRepertoire HTBI primers and Arm-PCR of CDR3 regions. TCRdb reprocessed the multiplex PCR reads with MiXCR, giving one entry per CDR3 protein. The sample lists fewer than 350,000 distinct CDR3 sequences; 18% were seen once. V was cut by 5 bases and J by 0 bases, with 26 bases left in between. The germline gives CDR1 LGHNT, CDR2 FRNRAP. The CDR3 spans 19 residues. Time point: newly diagnosed GD, antithyroid drugs for less than 3 months. From RNA extracted from PBMCs, the TCR library was made. This record belongs to a study of regulatory T cells in long-lasting Graves disease. Findings and limits, study-wide: Patients with persistent disease shared 2,500 to 3,500 public clonotypes, outpacing the approximately 970 shared by new patients. Investigators studied peripheral blood only, not thyroid tissue.

This specimen consisted of peripheral blood mononuclear cells (PBMCs), obtained at new diagnosis, from a patient treated with antithyroid drugs. J is TRBJ2-7 and V is TRBV12-5, with a tentative D call TRBD2 (6 bases). This clonotype was sampled from a female donor with Graves disease. CDR3 in amino acids: CASGPDSLGRRGSSYEQYF. The CDR3 DNA follows: TGTGCTAGTGGTCCCGACTCATTGGGACGGAGGGGTTCCTCCTACGAGCAGTACTTC.